The present TCR beta chain was sequenced within a study of response to subunit inactivated influenza vaccine. General study results and limits: The authors proposed limited new T cell recruitment per seasonal influenza vaccination.

The germline gives CDR1 DFQATT, CDR2 SNEGSKA (reference sequence). The CDR3 consists of 17 residues. The V gene end was trimmed by 1 base and the J gene end by 3 bases; junction bases not matched to a gene: 14. In its sample, this clonotype was seen a few times. The target antigen is unknown. TCRdb re-called the RT-PCR reads with MiXCR, one entry per CDR3 protein. Counted here are 500,000 to 550,000 distinct CDR3 sequences, roughly 23% occurring once; the ten biggest clones make up about 2.8%. The same data also contributed to another study, on T cells expressing NK-cell markers. That work contributes: Generation of TCR beta cDNA was performed by 5'RACE template switching incorporating UMIs. Out of eight donors sequenced, seven tested HCMV-seropositive and the remaining one seronegative. Several donors' CD3+CD56-NKG2C+ cells were dominated by the same clonotypes.

This chain uses TRBV20-1 with TRBJ2-7; 8 bases map to TRBD2. Here the sequenced sample was CD4+ T cells sorted from PBMCs, taken 12 days after vaccination. The clonotype comes from a man aged 50 to 60 who received an inactivated influenza vaccine. CDR3: CSARGSSGSESLYEQYF. CDR3 coding DNA: TGCAGTGCTAGAGGGTCCAGCGGGAGTGAGTCGCTCTACGAGCAGTACTTC.